This T cell receptor (beta chain) was observed in a study of OX40 agonist ivuxolimab in advanced cancers. Assay: immunoSEQ multiplex PCR; the TCRdb copy retains only in-frame clones and omits some. The repertoire holds just over 40,000 clones, with about 87% as singletons. Sample: CD4+ or CD8+ T cells sorted from blood, taken in a trial of the OX40 agonist ivuxolimab. This TCR was sampled from an adult with an advanced solid tumor such as melanoma, head and neck, liver or kidney cancer.

This CDR3 reads CASSSFSGANTGELFF. CDR3 coding DNA: TGCGCCAGCAGCTCCTTTAGCGGGGCGAACACCGGGGAGCTGTTTTTT. This chain links TRBV5-1 with TRBJ2-2; 8 bases line up with TRBD2. With 3 bases clipped from V and 0 bases from J, the junction kept 4 bases outside the gene matches. Germline-derived CDR1 and CDR2 are SGHRS and YFSETQ. This CDR3 comprises 16 residues.